This T cell receptor (beta chain) was captured in a study of T cell responses to AZD1222 COVID-19 vaccine. Study outcomes and limitations: Clonal diversity may have been underestimated, and the donors were mostly white British, with more females than males.

Profiled with immunoSEQ multiplex PCR; TCRdb holds only in-frame clones, not every one. The sample has roughly 140,000 clones, about nine tenths seen once. In germline, CDR1 is SNHLY, CDR2 FYNNEI. The V gene lost 8 bases and the J gene lost 2 bases, with 9 bases spanning the gap. CDR3 length equals 12 residues. In the case of this clone: As yet, its antigen is unknown.

The chain joins TRBV2 to TRBJ1-1; the D is unclear. The specimen was peripheral blood, collected on day 0 of MenACWY control vaccination. The sequence derives from an adult in good health. In DNA form, the CDR3 reads TGTGCCAGCTGTCGGGCTAACACTGAAGCTTTCTTT. Its translation is CASCRANTEAFF.